These 6 T cell receptor beta chains were all obtained from the same sample, sequenced in a study of OX40 agonist ivuxolimab in advanced cancers. Here immunoSEQ multiplex PCR was the method, and the copy in TCRdb shows in-frame clones only, minus some. The table has some 80,000 clones, roughly 90% seen once; the top ten hold more than 0.6%. The input for sequencing was CD4+ or CD8+ T cells sorted from blood, taken in a trial of the OX40 agonist ivuxolimab. The receptors originated from an adult with an advanced solid tumor such as melanoma, head and neck, liver or kidney cancer.

The table lists this clone with a count of one. The J gene is TRBJ1-3, the V gene TRBV7-2; 7 bases agree with TRBD1. The V segment lost 5 bases and the J segment 2 bases; nucleotides outside the gene matches: 6. CDR1 is SGHTA and CDR2 is FQGNSA in the germline V gene. This CDR3 spans 15 amino acids. The CDR3 here is CASSLQGETGNTIYF. For the CDR3, the DNA is TGTGCCAGCAGCCTCCAGGGGGAGACTGGAAACACCATATATTTT.

The J gene is TRBJ2-5, the V gene TRBV2; tentative D call: TRBD2 (6 bases). The DNA end favors TRBJ2-7, so the J call may be wrong. In germline, CDR1 is SNHLY, CDR2 FYNNEI. The CDR3 sequence is 15 residues long. CDR3 nucleotides: TGTGCCGGAAGGAGGCGGAGCGGAGGGACCTACGAGCAGTACTTC. Its translation is CAGRRRSGGTYEQYF.

This chain connects TRBV7-3 to TRBJ2-1, with TRBD2 matching 10 bases. Germline V lookup: CDR1 SGHTA, CDR2 FQGTGA. The CDR3 is 15 amino acids. V lost 3 bases and J lost 8; bases outside the gene matches: 7. The CDR3: CASSLQAGGFDEQFF. The DNA of the CDR3 is TGTGCCAGCAGCTTGCAAGCGGGAGGGTTCGATGAGCAGTTCTTC.

The rearrangement joins TRBV18 to TRBJ2-5, with D uncertain. CDR3 length equals 12 residues. CDR1 is KGHSH, CDR2 LQKENI, per germline. The V end was cut by 3 bases, the J end by 11 bases, with 13 bases between. CDR3 sequence: CASSPGRKGQYF. CDR3 nucleotides: TGTGCCAGCTCACCGGGTCGGAAAGGGCAGTACTTC.

The rearrangement joins TRBV19 to TRBJ2-5; weak D call: TRBD1 (6 bases). With the DNA end fitting TRBJ2-7 better, the J assignment may be wrong. This CDR3 is built from 16 residues. Germline lookup yields CDR1 LNHDA and CDR2 SQIVND (reference sequence). In DNA, the CDR3 is TGTGCCAGTAGTACCCCGAGAGGGGCAGGGGTCCACGAGCAGTACTTC. Protein sequence: CASSTPRGAGVHEQYF.

This chain uses TRBV10-2 with TRBJ2-1; no firm D call. Trimming cost V 3 bases and J 7 bases, with 7 bases left between them. CDR3 length equals 12 residues. Germline V CDR1 and CDR2: WSHSY, SAAADI. The CDR3 DNA reads TGCGCCAGCAGTGACAGGTTTAATGAGCAGTTCTTC. Encoded protein: CASSDRFNEQFF.